Each of the 22 T cell receptor beta chains below was sequenced from the same sample in a study of blood T cell repertoires in COVID-19. Using immunoSEQ multiplex PCR, the repertoire was profiled, and TCRdb retains in-frame clones only, with some absent. The data show around 120,000 clones, roughly nine tenths seen once. Sequenced sample: peripheral blood. These receptors originate from a man between 65 and 79 years old who had recovered from COVID-19.

V is TRBV20-1 and J is TRBJ1-2, with 12 bases aligning to TRBD1. V was pared by 6 bases and J by 8 bases, with 10 bases of the junction left unmatched. Germline lookup yields CDR1 DFQATT and CDR2 SNEGSKA (reference sequence). The CDR3 is made up of 14 amino acids. CDR3 nucleotide sequence: TGCAGTGCGAGTGCCGGGACAGGGGGCCTCGGCTACACCTTC. It codes for CSASAGTGGLGYTF.

The genes are TRBV12-3 or TRBV12-4 and TRBJ2-7; D is undetermined. CDR3 length equals 11 residues. The V end was cut by 2 bases, the J end by 7 bases, with 6 bases between. The CDR3 DNA reads as TGTGCCAGCAGTTTATCCGGGGAGCAGTACTTC. It yields the protein CASSLSGEQYF.

V gene TRBV18 combines with J gene TRBJ2-7; 7 nucleotides agree with TRBD2. Per the germline V gene, CDR1 is KGHSH and CDR2 is LQKENI. The CDR3 is made up of 14 amino acids. V shed 6 bases, J shed 1 base, and the junction held 6 bases outside the gene matches. CDR3 sequence (DNA): TGTGCCAGCTCGGGCGGGAGCTCGTCCTACGAGCAGTACTTC. Amino acid sequence: CASSGGSSSYEQYF.

V is TRBV11-2 and J is TRBJ2-5, with TRBD1 as a possible D gene (5 bases). The CDR3 runs 13 residues. CDR1 and CDR2 (germline): SGHAT, FQNNGV. V lost 3 bases to trimming and J lost 4 bases, with 9 bases between them. This chain's CDR3 is CASSLSRVETQYF. CDR3 coding DNA: TGTGCCAGCAGCTTGTCCAGGGTAGAGACCCAGTACTTC.

The V call is TRBV5-8, the J call TRBJ2-7; 10 nucleotides align to TRBD1. After removal of 4 bases from V and 6 bases from J, the junction contained 10 bases not matched to a gene. CDR1 is SGHTS, CDR2 YDEGEE, per germline. CDR3 length: 15 amino acids. The CDR3: CASSGLGTGVAEQYF. As DNA, the CDR3 is TGTGCCAGCAGCGGGTTGGGGACAGGGGTTGCCGAGCAGTACTTC.

As DNA, the CDR3 is TGTGCCAGCAGCCTCGGACTGGGGAGGAGGACCCAGTACTTC. Protein product: CASSLGLGRRTQYF. The J gene is TRBJ2-5, the V gene TRBV5-5, with a possible D match to TRBD2 (6 bases). V lost 4 bases to trimming and J lost 7 bases, with 17 bases between them. CDR3 length equals 14 residues. Germline values: CDR1 SGHKS, CDR2 YYEKEE (reference sequence).

V and J are TRBV4-1 and TRBJ2-3, with TRBD2 identical over 9 bases. J gave up 1 base and V 1 base, and 0 bases lay outside the gene matches. The CDR3 sequence is 15 residues long. Germline CDR1 is MGHRA and CDR2 is YSYEKL. CDR3 protein: CASSQVAGGTDTQYF. For the CDR3, the DNA is TGCGCCAGCAGCCAAGTAGCGGGAGGCACAGATACGCAGTATTTT.

This chain uses TRBV28 with TRBJ1-2; 10 nucleotides match TRBD1. V was clipped by 1 base and J by 6 bases; unmatched bases: 8. Per germline, CDR1 MDHEN and CDR2 SYDVKM. This CDR3 is 16 amino acids long. The CDR3 DNA sequence: TGTGCCAGCAGTTTATTAGGCTTTGGGACAGGGGATGGCTACACCTTC. This encodes CASSLLGFGTGDGYTF.

This chain links TRBV11-2 with TRBJ2-5; 8 nucleotides match TRBD2. Germline values: CDR1 SGHAT, CDR2 FQNNGV. CDR3 size: 16 residues. J lost 3 bases, V lost 3 bases, and 9 bases had no gene match. Written as DNA, the CDR3 is TGTGCCAGCAGCTTCATCCTCCAGCGGGGGAAAGAGACCCAGTACTTC. Its translation: CASSFILQRGKETQYF.

This chain links TRBV6-6 with TRBJ1-1; 8 bases map to TRBD1. The CDR3 is 15 residues long. From germline, CDR1 is MNHNY and CDR2 SVGAGI (reference sequence). Germline trimming cut 2 bases from V and 7 bases from J; bases unmatched to any gene: 9. CDR3 amino acids: CASSYPQGAGDEAFF. The CDR3 nucleotides are TGTGCCAGCAGTTACCCTCAGGGGGCGGGAGATGAAGCTTTCTTT.

This rearrangement joins TRBV6-6 to TRBJ1-2; TRBD1 matches at 7 bases. This CDR3 spans 14 amino acids. V trimming: 0 bases; J trimming: 6 bases; junction bases outside the gene matches: 4. Germline CDR1 MNHNY, CDR2 SVGAGI (reference sequence). The CDR3 region is CASSYSGQAHGYTF. CDR3 coding DNA: TGTGCCAGCAGTTACTCCGGACAGGCCCATGGCTACACCTTC.

The chain couples TRBV5-1 to TRBJ2-3; 7 bases align to TRBD1. Germline CDR1 is SGHRS and CDR2 is YFSETQ. The CDR3 totals 16 residues. With V trimmed by 4 bases and J by 0 bases, 8 bases remained unmatched. In DNA, the CDR3 is TGCGCCAGCAGCGCAGGACAGGCCGCTAGCACAGATACGCAGTATTTT. Residues: CASSAGQAASTDTQYF.

This sequence joins TRBV2 and TRBJ1-2; 9 nucleotides agree with TRBD1. The germline gives CDR1 SNHLY, CDR2 FYNNEI. V trimming: 6 bases; J trimming: 2 bases; junction bases outside the gene matches: 10. The CDR3 sequence is 16 residues long. CDR3: CASSPFGQGINYGYTF. The CDR3, as DNA: TGTGCCAGCAGCCCTTTTGGACAGGGGATCAACTATGGCTACACCTTC.

The chain combines TRBV5-1 with TRBJ2-2; 10 nucleotides align to TRBD2. The V segment lost 3 bases and the J segment 4 bases; nucleotides outside the gene matches: 9. CDR3 length: 17 residues. Per the germline V gene, CDR1 is SGHRS and CDR2 is YFSETQ. The CDR3 DNA sequence: TGCGCCAGCAGCTCCTCCCCGCTAGCGGGAGCCACCGGGGAGCTGTTTTTT. Translated: CASSSSPLAGATGELFF.

This clone showed up just once. The CDR3 DNA reads TGTGCCATCACGAAATCACAGGGGGCACCCCTCCACTTT. Protein: CAITKSQGAPLHF. This sequence joins TRBV28 and TRBJ1-6; 8 positions match TRBD1. The CDR3 loop spans 13 amino acids. Germline loops: CDR1 MDHEN, CDR2 SYDVKM. J lost 11 bases, V lost 10 bases, and 10 bases had no gene match.

This clone was recorded a few times. The V gene is TRBV3-1 (or the pseudogene TRBV3-2), the J gene TRBJ1-1; 8 nucleotides align to TRBD1. The V and J ends lost 2 bases and 6 bases, in that order; junction bases with no gene match: 11. From germline, CDR1 is LGHDT and CDR2 YNNKEL (reference sequence). The CDR3 loop spans 16 amino acids. Here the CDR3 reads CASSQSRQGAAAEAFF. The CDR3 nucleotides read TGTGCCAGCAGCCAATCCCGTCAGGGGGCGGCCGCTGAAGCTTTCTTT.

V gene TRBV6-6 combines with J gene TRBJ2-5; D is ambiguous. The germline V gene encodes CDR1 MNHNY and CDR2 SVGAGI (reference sequence). V was trimmed by 0 bases and J by 1 base, leaving 6 bases between them. The CDR3 totals 14 residues. The CDR3 reads CASSYSQVQETQYF. CDR3 nucleotides: TGTGCCAGCAGTTACTCCCAGGTCCAAGAGACCCAGTACTTC.

This clone is medium-sized by share. This rearrangement joins TRBV6-8 to TRBJ2-7; tentative D call: TRBD2 (8 bases). Trimming removed 6 bases from V and 1 base from J, with 25 bases in between. Germline CDR1 is MNHGY and CDR2 is SAAAGT. The CDR3 has 18 residues. The CDR3 loop is CASRPGQLGTSWSYEQYF. The CDR3 DNA reads as TGTGCCAGCAGACCGGGACAGCTAGGGACTAGTTGGTCCTACGAGCAGTACTTC.

This clone was picked up one time. The chain couples TRBV11-2 to TRBJ1-2; no definite D call. Germline V CDR1 and CDR2: SGHAT, FQNNGV. Trimming removed 1 base from V and 4 bases from J, with 10 bases in between. CDR3 length: 14 residues. CDR3 nucleotides: TGTGCCAGCAGCTTAGGCCATAGATTCTATGGCTACACCTTC. This codes for CASSLGHRFYGYTF.

The V and J genes are TRBV3-1 (or the pseudogene TRBV3-2) and TRBJ1-2, with TRBD1 identical over 7 bases. CDR3 length equals 13 residues. In germline, CDR1 is LGHDT, CDR2 YNNKEL (reference sequence). V shed 4 bases and J 10 bases; nucleotides not matched to a gene: 9. CDR3 sequence reads: CASSPRGTAPYTF. The CDR3, as DNA: TGTGCCAGCAGCCCTCGGGGGACAGCACCCTACACCTTC.

This clone appeared a single time. J is TRBJ1-2 and V is TRBV5-1, with D possibly TRBD1 on 6 matching bases. Germline values: CDR1 SGHRS, CDR2 YFSETQ. This CDR3 is built from 13 residues. Trimming left V 3 bases short and J 3 bases short, with 9 bases between. CDR3 bases: TGCGCCAGCAGCTACAGGGAAGACTATGGCTACACCTTC. It specifies CASSYREDYGYTF.

The J gene is TRBJ1-3, the V gene TRBV12-3 or TRBV12-4, with a possible D match to TRBD1 (5 bases). V was shortened by 0 bases and J by 8 bases, with 8 bases between the two germline ends. The CDR3 is made up of 13 amino acids. CDR3 loop: CASSLAPGDTIYF. The CDR3, as DNA: TGTGCCAGCAGTTTAGCTCCGGGGGACACCATATATTTT.